Below are 2 T cell receptor beta chains sequenced from a single sample in a study of T cell responses to AZD1222 COVID-19 vaccine. TCRdb's copy holds only in-frame clones and misses some; the assay was immunoSEQ multiplex PCR. The repertoire holds roughly 100,000 clones, with 84% as singletons. This sample comprised peripheral blood, obtained on day 0 of AZD1222 vaccination. These receptors were taken from an adult in good health.

The chain has TRBV7-9 and TRBJ1-2; 10 nucleotides line up with TRBD1. After removal of 5 bases from V and 8 bases from J, the junction contained 11 bases not matched to a gene. Germline-derived CDR1 and CDR2 are SEHNR and FQNEAQ (reference sequence). The CDR3 covers 15 residues. DNA for the CDR3: TGTGCCAGCAGCACCGGACAGGGGGGATATCTGGGCTACACCTTC. This codes for CASSTGQGGYLGYTF.

The chain recombines TRBV21-1 with TRBJ2-7; TRBD1 reflects the table's D call only, with no check against the DNA. TRBV21-1 is noted as a pseudogene. The CDR3 extends over 16 amino acids. CDR3 DNA: TGTGCCAGCAGCAAAGTTGTCGACAGGAGCTCCTACGAGCAGTACTTC. This codes for CASSKVVDRSSYEQYF.